The present T cell receptor (beta chain) was sequenced within a study of radiotherapy plus CTLA-4 blockade in lung cancer. The assay was immunoSEQ multiplex PCR, and TCRdb's table has in-frame clones only and misses some. The sample has just over 60,000 clones, 70% to 85% seen once; the top ten hold under 5%. CDR1 and CDR2 from the germline V gene are WSHSY and SAAADI. This CDR3 is 13 amino acids long. Trimming pared 6 bases from V and 3 bases from J, leaving 9 bases between. This receptor was identified in a human donor with non-small cell lung cancer who had a complete response to radiotherapy plus ipilimumab. The chain has TRBV10-2 and TRBJ2-4; D may be TRBD2 (5 bases). Sequenced material: peripheral blood, taken from a patient treated with radiotherapy plus ipilimumab. The CDR3 is CASREEVKNIQYF. CDR3 in DNA: TGCGCCAGCAGAGAGGAGGTCAAAAACATTCAGTACTTC.